This entry is about one T cell receptor beta chain. This sample is drawn from a study of blood T cells in healthy people across ages. A second PCR, run for roughly 7 to 12 cycles, used a sample-barcoded 5' primer plus a J-beta primer mix. Tagging of each cDNA molecule was performed by a template-switch adaptor with 12 random nucleotides. TCRdb reprocessed the 5' RACE reads with MiXCR, giving one entry per CDR3 protein. The sample has under 700,000 distinct CDR3 sequences, 24% seen once. Germline V gene sequence: CDR1 SGHKS, CDR2 YYEKEE (reference sequence). The CDR3 loop spans 14 amino acids. Trimming pared 5 bases from V and 2 bases from J, leaving 12 bases between. The same data also went into a second study, on T cells of mothers and their children. As that study records: The second PCR's M1S primer added sample barcodes and 2-4 random nucleotides. The yield was over 8.5 million TCR beta CDR3 reads from each mother and around 3.3 million from each child. Relative to unrelated pairs, biologically related mother-child dyads exhibited marginally greater, non-significant overlap.

The V gene is TRBV5-5, the J gene TRBJ2-3; no reliable D call. The source material was blood. The clonotype originates from a boy aged 5-17 years in good health. CDR3 coding DNA: TGTGCCAGCAGTTTACAAGACGCCACAGATACGCAGTATTTT. Protein product: CASSLQDATDTQYF. The whole variable domain, remainder taken from reference TRBV5-5 and TRBJ2-3, is DAGVTQSPTHLIKTRGQQVTLRCSPISGHKSVSWYQQVLGQGPQFIFQYYEKEERGRGNFPDRFSARQFPNYSSELNVNALLLGDSALYLCASSLQDATDTQYFGPGTRLTVL.